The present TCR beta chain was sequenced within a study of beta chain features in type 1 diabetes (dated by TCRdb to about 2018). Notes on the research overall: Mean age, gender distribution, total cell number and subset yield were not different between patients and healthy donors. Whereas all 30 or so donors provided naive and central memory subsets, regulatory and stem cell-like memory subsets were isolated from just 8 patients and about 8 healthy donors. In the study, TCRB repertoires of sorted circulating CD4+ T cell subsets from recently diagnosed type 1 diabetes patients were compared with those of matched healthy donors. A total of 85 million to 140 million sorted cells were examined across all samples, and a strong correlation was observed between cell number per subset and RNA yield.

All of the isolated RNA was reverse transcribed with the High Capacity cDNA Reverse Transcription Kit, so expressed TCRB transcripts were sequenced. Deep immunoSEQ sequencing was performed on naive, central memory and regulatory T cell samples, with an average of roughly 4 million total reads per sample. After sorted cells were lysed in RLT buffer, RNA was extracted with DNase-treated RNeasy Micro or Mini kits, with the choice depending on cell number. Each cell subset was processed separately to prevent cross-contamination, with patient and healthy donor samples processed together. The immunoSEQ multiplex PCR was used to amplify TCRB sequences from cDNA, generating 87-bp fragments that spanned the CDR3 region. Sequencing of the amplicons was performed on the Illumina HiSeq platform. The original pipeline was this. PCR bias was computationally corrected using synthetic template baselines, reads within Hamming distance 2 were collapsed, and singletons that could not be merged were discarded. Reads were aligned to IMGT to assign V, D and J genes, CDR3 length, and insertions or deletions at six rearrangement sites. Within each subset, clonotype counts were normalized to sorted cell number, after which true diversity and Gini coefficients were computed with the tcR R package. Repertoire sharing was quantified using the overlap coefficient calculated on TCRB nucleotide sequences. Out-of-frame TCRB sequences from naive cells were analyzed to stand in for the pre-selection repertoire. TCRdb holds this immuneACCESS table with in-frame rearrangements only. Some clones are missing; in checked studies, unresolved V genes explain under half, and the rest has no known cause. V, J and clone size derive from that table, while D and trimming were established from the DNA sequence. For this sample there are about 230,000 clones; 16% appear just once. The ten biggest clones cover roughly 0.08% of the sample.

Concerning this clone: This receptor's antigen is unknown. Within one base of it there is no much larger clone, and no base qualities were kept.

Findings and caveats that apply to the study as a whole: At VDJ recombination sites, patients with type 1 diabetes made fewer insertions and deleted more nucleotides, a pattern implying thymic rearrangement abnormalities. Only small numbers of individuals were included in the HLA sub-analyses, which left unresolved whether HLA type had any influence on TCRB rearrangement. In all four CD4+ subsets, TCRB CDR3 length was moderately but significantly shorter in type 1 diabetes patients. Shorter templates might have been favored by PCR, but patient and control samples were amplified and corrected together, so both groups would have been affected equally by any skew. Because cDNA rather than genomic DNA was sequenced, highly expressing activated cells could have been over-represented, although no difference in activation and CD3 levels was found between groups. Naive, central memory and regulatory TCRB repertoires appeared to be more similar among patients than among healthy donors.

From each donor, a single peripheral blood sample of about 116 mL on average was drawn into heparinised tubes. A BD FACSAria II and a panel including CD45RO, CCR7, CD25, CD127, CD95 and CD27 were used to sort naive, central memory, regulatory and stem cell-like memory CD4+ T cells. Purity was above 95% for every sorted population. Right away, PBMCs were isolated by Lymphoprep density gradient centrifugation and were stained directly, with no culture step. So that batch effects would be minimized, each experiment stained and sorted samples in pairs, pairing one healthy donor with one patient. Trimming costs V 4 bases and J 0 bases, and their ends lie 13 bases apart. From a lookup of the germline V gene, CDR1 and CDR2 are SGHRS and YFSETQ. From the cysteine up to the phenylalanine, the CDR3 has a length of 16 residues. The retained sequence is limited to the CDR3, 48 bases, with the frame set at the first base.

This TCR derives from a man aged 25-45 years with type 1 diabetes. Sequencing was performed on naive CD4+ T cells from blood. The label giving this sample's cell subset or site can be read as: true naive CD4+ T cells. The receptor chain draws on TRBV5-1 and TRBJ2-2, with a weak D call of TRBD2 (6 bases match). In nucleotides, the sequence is TGCGCCAGCAGCCGTATGGGACTGACGAACACCGGGGAGCTGTTTTTT. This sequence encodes CASSRMGLTNTGELFF. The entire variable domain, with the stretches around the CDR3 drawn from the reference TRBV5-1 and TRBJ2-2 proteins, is KAGVTQTPRYLIKTRGQQVTLSCSPISGHRSVSWYQQTPGQGLQFLFEYFSETQRNKGNFPGRFSGRQFSNSRSEMNVSTLELGDSALYLCASSRMGLTNTGELFFGEGSRLTVL.